A single sample gave rise to the 27 T cell receptor beta chains below, sequenced in a study of shared clonotypes between healthy human individuals. Using immunoSEQ multiplex PCR, the repertoire was profiled, and TCRdb retains in-frame clones only, with some absent. The data contain roughly 2.6 million clones, just over 90% of them singletons. The specimen sequenced was naive CD4+ T cells sorted from blood. Subset noted: CD45RA+ positively selected. Receptors originate from a man younger than 35 in good health.

This clone has a single count. The rearrangement uses TRBV5-1 and TRBJ2-7; D possibly uses TRBD1 or TRBD2 (6 bases each). V was cut by 5 bases and J by 0 bases, with 12 bases left in between. The CDR3 covers 14 residues. Per the germline V gene, CDR1 is SGHRS and CDR2 is YFSETQ. CDR3 bases: TGCGCCAGCAGGTTAGAGGGGGGCTCCTACGAGCAGTACTTC. Translating gives CASRLEGGSYEQYF.

CDR3 coding DNA: TGTGCCAGCAGCTCCACTATTTCCGGGGCCAACGTCCTGACTTTC. Amino acids: CASSSTISGANVLTF. The chain carries TRBV11-3 and TRBJ2-6; D remains ambiguous. Germline V CDR1 and CDR2: SGHNT, YENEEA. V lost 4 bases to trimming and J lost 4 bases, with 11 bases between them. CDR3 size: 15 residues.

This clone occurred once. The V and J genes are TRBV7-2 and TRBJ2-3; D may be TRBD2 (5 bases). Trimming removed 5 bases from V and 6 bases from J, with 12 bases in between. This CDR3 is built from 13 residues. From germline, CDR1 is SGHTA and CDR2 FQGNSA. In DNA, the CDR3 is TGTGCCAGCAGCATCTCGAGAGGGGATACGCAGTATTTT. Translation: CASSISRGDTQYF.

This clone was seen a single time. The chain joins TRBV11-2 to TRBJ2-2; possibly TRBD1 for D (6 bases). Trimming removed 4 bases at V and 6 bases at J, with 12 bases between. The CDR3 extends over 14 amino acids. Germline V gene data show CDR1 as SGHAT and CDR2 as FQNNGV. DNA of the CDR3: TGTGCCAGCAGCTCAATACAGGGATCCGGGGAGCTGTTTTTT. Translating gives CASSSIQGSGELFF.

This clone was recorded once. The V call is TRBV25-1, the J call TRBJ2-3; the D gene is possibly TRBD1 (6 bases). Germline V lookup: CDR1 MGHDK, CDR2 SYGVNS. Deletions cut 6 bases from V and 3 bases from J, with 10 bases between. The CDR3 has 13 amino acids. The CDR3: CASRDSITDTQYF. The CDR3 DNA sequence: TGTGCCAGCAGGGACAGTATTACAGATACGCAGTATTTT.

The chain carries TRBV19 and TRBJ2-3, with 10 bases fitting TRBD2. Germline V gene sequence: CDR1 LNHDA, CDR2 SQIVND (reference sequence). CDR3 length: 14 amino acids. J gave up 4 bases and V 5 bases, and 3 bases lay outside the gene matches. CDR3 region: CASSPTSGADTQYF. DNA of the CDR3: TGTGCCAGTAGTCCAACTAGCGGGGCAGATACGCAGTATTTT.

The V and J genes are TRBV5-4 and TRBJ2-5; D remains ambiguous. Germline CDR1 SGHNT, CDR2 YYREEE (reference sequence). The CDR3 length is 14 residues. V lost 1 base and J 5 bases, leaving 12 bases between the germline ends. As DNA, the CDR3 is TGTGCCAGCAGCTTGATCTCCTCCTTGGAGACCCAGTACTTC. This sequence encodes CASSLISSLETQYF.

J is TRBJ1-1 and V is TRBV7-2, with 9 bases aligning to TRBD1. J was trimmed by 4 bases and V by 4 bases; bases with no gene match: 7. Germline lookup yields CDR1 SGHTA and CDR2 FQGNSA. The CDR3 consists of 15 residues. In DNA form, the CDR3 reads TGTGCCAGCAGCTACCTACAGGGGGCGGGCACTGAAGCTTTCTTT. It yields the protein CASSYLQGAGTEAFF.

J is TRBJ2-1 and V is TRBV5-5; 9 nucleotides line up with TRBD2. V gave up 0 bases and J gave up 9 bases; unmatched junction bases: 7. The CDR3 consists of 15 residues. Germline CDR1 is SGHKS and CDR2 is YYEKEE (reference sequence). The CDR3 loop is CASSLGTSVSGEQFF. DNA for the CDR3: TGTGCCAGCAGCTTGGGGACTAGCGTTTCGGGTGAGCAGTTCTTC.

The chain is built from TRBV6-5 and TRBJ1-5, with unresolved D. Germline V gene sequence: CDR1 MNHEY, CDR2 SVGAGI. This CDR3 comprises 15 residues. V was clipped by 5 bases and J by 0 bases, with 11 bases between them. The CDR3 loop is CASSGRHLSNQPQHF. In DNA form, the CDR3 reads TGTGCCAGCAGTGGTCGACACCTTAGCAATCAGCCCCAGCATTTT.

V is TRBV28 and J is TRBJ1-1; the match to TRBD1 covers 8 bases. Germline V gene sequence: CDR1 MDHEN, CDR2 SYDVKM. There are 15 residues in the CDR3. The junction had 7 bases not matched to a gene; V was cut back by 6 bases and J by 1 base. CDR3 nucleotides: TGTGCCAGCAGCACGTACAGGGGGGGGAACACTGAAGCTTTCTTT. Translation gives CASSTYRGGNTEAFF.

The gene calls are TRBV27 and TRBJ1-6; D may be TRBD1 (5 bases). CDR1 is MNHEY and CDR2 is SMNVEV in the germline V gene (reference sequence). CDR3 length: 13 residues. V was cut by 5 bases and J by 7 bases, with 9 bases left in between. The CDR3: CASSTDRNSPLHF. CDR3 DNA: TGTGCCAGCAGTACCGACAGAAATTCACCCCTCCACTTT.

This chain links TRBV19 with TRBJ2-7; D call uncertain. The CDR3 loop spans 14 amino acids. Germline lookup yields CDR1 LNHDA and CDR2 SQIVND (reference sequence). With 1 base removed from V and 2 bases from J, the gap between germline ends came to 9 bases. The CDR3 protein is CASSIAASTYEQYF. The CDR3 DNA sequence: TGTGCCAGTAGTATAGCTGCATCAACCTACGAGCAGTACTTC. The complete variable domain, with remaining parts taken from reference TRBV19 and TRBJ2-7, reads DGGITQSPKYLFRKEGQNVTLSCEQNLNHDAMYWYRQDPGQGLRLIYYSQIVNDFQKGDIAEGYSVSREKKESFPLTVTSAQKNPTAFYLCASSIAASTYEQYFGPGTRLTVT.

CDR3 nucleotides: TGTGCCTGGACTAGTCACGGTGGTGTGGAGAAAAATCAGCCCCAGCATTTT. Translating gives CAWTSHGGVEKNQPQHF. The chain combines TRBV30 with TRBJ1-5; no reliable D call. Trimming left V 4 bases short and J 4 bases short, with 23 bases between. CDR3 length: 17 residues. Germline V gene sequence: CDR1 GTSNPN, CDR2 SVGIG (reference sequence). Together with reference TRBV30 and TRBJ1-5, the CDR3 gives the full variable domain: SQTIHQWPATLVQPVGSPLSLECTVEGTSNPNLYWYRQAAGRGLQLLFYSVGIGQISSEVPQNLSASRPQDRQFILSSKKLLLSDSGFYLCAWTSHGGVEKNQPQHFGDGTRLSIL.

The rearrangement joins TRBV7-2 to TRBJ2-5; maybe TRBD2 (7 bases). Per the germline V gene, CDR1 is SGHTA and CDR2 is FQGNSA. The CDR3 is 15 residues long. Trimming took 5 bases from V and 7 from J, leaving 20 bases between them. In DNA form, the CDR3 reads TGTGCCAGCAGCCTCTTCAACGTGGGAGGGGGGACCCAGTACTTC. Its translation: CASSLFNVGGGTQYF.

The chain uses TRBV6-5 and TRBJ1-6; 10 positions agree with TRBD1. The CDR3 spans 15 residues. Germline-derived CDR1 and CDR2 are MNHEY and SVGAGI. V lost 5 bases to trimming and J lost 7 bases; unmatched junction nucleotides: 5. CDR3 in amino acids: CASSTTGQGNSPLHF. DNA of the CDR3: TGTGCCAGCAGTACTACGGGACAGGGGAATTCACCCCTCCACTTT.

The V and J genes are TRBV12-2 and TRBJ1-5; the table's D call TRBD1 went unverified against the DNA. TRBV12-2 is a documented pseudogene. The CDR3 is made up of 16 amino acids. The CDR3 is CASRLVAGELNQPQHF. The CDR3 DNA reads TGTGCAAGTCGCTTAGTGGCAGGTGAGCTCAATCAGCCCCAGCATTTT.

This CDR3 reads CASSESGARVPLHF. The CDR3, as DNA: TGCGCCAGCAGCGAGTCAGGAGCCCGGGTGCCCCTCCACTTT. The V call is TRBV5-1, the J call TRBJ1-6; the D is unclear. The CDR3 spans 14 residues. Trimming took 4 bases from V and 13 from J, leaving 18 bases between them. Germline V gene sequence: CDR1 SGHRS, CDR2 YFSETQ.

The table lists this clone with a few counts. The genes are TRBV7-9 and TRBJ1-1; D might be TRBD1 (6 bases). Germline CDR1 SEHNR, CDR2 FQNEAQ (reference sequence). The V gene lost 2 bases and the J gene lost 5 bases, with 21 bases spanning the gap. CDR3 size: 17 residues. The CDR3 spells CASSLSPHREARTEAFF. The CDR3 coding sequence is TGTGCCAGCAGCTTAAGCCCACACAGGGAGGCGAGGACTGAAGCTTTCTTT.

V usage is TRBV7-9 and J usage is TRBJ1-1, with D maybe TRBD1 (5 bases). The CDR3 has 15 amino acids. V shed 0 bases and J shed 1 base, with 9 bases lying between them. The V gene's germline CDR1 is SEHNR and CDR2 FQNEAQ (reference sequence). CDR3 loop: CASSLADGQNTEAFF. Written as DNA, the CDR3 is TGTGCCAGCAGCTTAGCCGACGGACAGAACACTGAAGCTTTCTTT.

The gene calls are TRBV30 and TRBJ1-3; no clear D. V lost 2 bases to trimming and J lost 0 bases, with 11 bases between them. Germline values: CDR1 GTSNPN, CDR2 SVGIG (reference sequence). The CDR3 loop spans 15 amino acids. CDR3 residues: CAWSNGFHSGNTIYF. In DNA, the CDR3 is TGTGCCTGGAGTAATGGGTTCCACTCTGGAAACACCATATATTTT.

Comments on this clone: In the same sample, other DNA sequences code for this CDR3. The rearrangement uses TRBV28 and TRBJ1-2; D gene uncertain. Germline CDR1 is MDHEN and CDR2 is SYDVKM. This CDR3 contains 12 residues. V was shortened by 3 bases and J by 4 bases, with 6 bases between the two germline ends. The CDR3 DNA is TGTGCCAGCAGTTTGATGTCCTATGGCTACACCTTC. It yields the protein CASSLMSYGYTF.

The chain joins TRBV28 to TRBJ2-7; 7 bases fit TRBD2. CDR1 is MDHEN, CDR2 SYDVKM, per germline. V shed 4 bases, J shed 2 bases, and the junction held 8 bases outside the gene matches. This CDR3 spans 15 amino acids. Here the CDR3 DNA reads TGTGCCAGCAGTTCCCCTCGAGGGAGGGCCTACGAGCAGTACTTC. As protein: CASSSPRGRAYEQYF.

This chain joins TRBV5-6 and TRBJ1-1; D unresolved. The germline V and J ends were trimmed by 2 bases and 4 bases, with 15 bases remaining between them. From germline, CDR1 is SGHDT and CDR2 YYEEEE. There are 15 residues in the CDR3. CDR3 DNA: TGTGCCAGCAGCTTCCCTTCCACCCGGGTCACTGAAGCTTTCTTT. It codes for CASSFPSTRVTEAFF.

The chain couples TRBV7-6 to TRBJ2-7; 11 nucleotides agree with TRBD2. The CDR3 is 15 residues long. Trimming removed 6 bases from V and 5 bases from J; junction bases left unmatched: 9. Germline CDR1 is SGHVS and CDR2 is FNYEAQ. The CDR3 region has the DNA TGTGCCAGCAGTTCTAGACCGGGACTAGCGGACGAGCAGTACTTC. Amino acids: CASSSRPGLADEQYF.

The chain carries TRBV27 and TRBJ2-7; tentatively, D is TRBD1 (6 bases). The V end was cut by 3 bases, the J end by 2 bases, with 26 bases between. CDR3 length: 19 residues. The germline V gene has CDR1 MNHEY and CDR2 SMNVEV (reference sequence). The CDR3 DNA is TGTGCCAGCAGTTTGAGGGTCGGGACAAATCTCCCGAAACCCTACGAGCAGTACTTC. The encoded protein is CASSLRVGTNLPKPYEQYF.

The V call is TRBV5-1, the J call TRBJ2-4; 7 bases align to TRBD2. The CDR3 sequence is 15 residues long. Germline V gene sequence: CDR1 SGHRS, CDR2 YFSETQ. The ends lost 0 bases at V and 8 bases at J; junction bases unmatched: 8. For the CDR3, the DNA is TGCGCCAGCAGCTTGGGTAGGGCGGGAGTGGACATTCAGTACTTC. Its translation: CASSLGRAGVDIQYF. The variable domain in full, with the rest retrieved from reference TRBV5-1 and TRBJ2-4, is KAGVTQTPRYLIKTRGQQVTLSCSPISGHRSVSWYQQTPGQGLQFLFEYFSETQRNKGNFPGRFSGRQFSNSRSEMNVSTLELGDSALYLCASSLGRAGVDIQYFGAGTRLSVL.